This entry lists 19 T cell receptor beta chains sequenced from one sample in a study of cytomegalovirus exposure and HLA in healthy donors. The method was immunoSEQ multiplex PCR; TCRdb's version includes in-frame clones alone and lacks a portion of them. Of approximately 160,000 clones in the sample, approximately 86% were seen once. Sequencing was performed on PBMCs. The receptors were gathered from a woman younger than 30 in good health and CMV-seronegative.

The gene calls are TRBV15 and TRBJ2-7; 7 nucleotides agree with TRBD2. Germline CDR1 and CDR2: LNHNV and YYDKDF (reference sequence). V was clipped by 1 base and J by 3 bases; unmatched bases: 6. CDR3 size: 15 residues. CDR3 amino acids: CATSRAWGGDYEQYF. The CDR3 bases are TGTGCCACCAGCAGAGCCTGGGGGGGGGACTACGAGCAGTACTTC.

The CDR3 nucleotides are TGTGCCAGCAGCTTCCGGGACAGGGCCTCCTACGAGCAGTACTTC. Encoded protein: CASSFRDRASYEQYF. This chain uses TRBV7-2 with TRBJ2-7; TRBD1 aligns across 9 bases. Per germline, CDR1 SGHTA and CDR2 FQGNSA. Trimming at V came to 3 bases and at J to 0 bases, leaving 3 bases not matched to a gene. This CDR3 is built from 15 residues.

The chain recombines TRBV19 with TRBJ2-7; D ambiguous. CDR1 LNHDA and CDR2 SQIVND come from the germline V gene (reference sequence). The germline V and J ends were trimmed by 5 bases and 7 bases, with 9 bases remaining between them. CDR3 length equals 11 residues. The CDR3 region is CASSGNLEQYF. The CDR3 nucleotides are TGTGCCAGTAGTGGCAATTTAGAGCAGTACTTC.

J is TRBJ1-3 and V is TRBV9, with 8 bases lining up with TRBD1. The V and J ends lost 3 bases and 0 bases, in that order; junction bases with no gene match: 5. Germline V gene lookup returns CDR1 SGDLS and CDR2 YYNGEE. This CDR3 has 16 amino acids. The CDR3 nucleotides read TGTGCCAGCAGCGCCCGACAGGGGAACTCTGGAAACACCATATATTTT. The encoded protein is CASSARQGNSGNTIYF.

This CDR3 reads CSGGAAGGGSEAFF. In DNA form, the CDR3 reads TGCAGCGGAGGGGCAGCGGGAGGAGGATCTGAAGCTTTCTTT. The rearrangement joins TRBV29-1 to TRBJ1-1; D might be TRBD1 (5 bases). The germline gives CDR1 SQVTM, CDR2 ANQGSEA. V shed 7 bases and J shed 6 bases, with 21 bases lying between them. This CDR3 contains 14 residues. The variable domain in full, with the rest retrieved from reference TRBV29-1 and TRBJ1-1, is SAVISQKPSRDICQRGTSLTIQCQVDSQVTMMFWYRQQPGQSLTLIATANQGSEATYESGFVIDKFPISRPNLTFSTLTVSNMSPEDSSIYLCSGGAAGGGSEAFFGQGTRLTVV.

The chain carries TRBV18 and TRBJ1-5; D unresolved. Germline V lookup: CDR1 KGHSH, CDR2 LQKENI. Trimming took 2 bases from V and 7 from J, leaving 9 bases between them. The CDR3 loop spans 13 amino acids. The CDR3 DNA sequence: TGTGCCAGCTCACCAGGCGGAGCCCAGCCCCAGCATTTT. It codes for CASSPGGAQPQHF.

V usage is TRBV7-6 and J usage is TRBJ2-2, with TRBD1 matching over 10 bases. CDR1 and CDR2 from the germline V gene are SGHVS and FNYEAQ. The CDR3 is 17 residues long. J gave up 0 bases and V 5 bases, and 6 bases lay outside the gene matches. This CDR3 reads CASSHDRGRTNTGELFF. As DNA, the CDR3 is TGTGCCAGCAGCCACGACAGGGGGCGAACGAACACCGGGGAGCTGTTTTTT.

The rearrangement joins TRBV6-1 to TRBJ2-1; the match to TRBD1 covers 7 bases. Trimming removed 7 bases from V and 1 base from J; junction bases left unmatched: 4. CDR1 is MNHNS, CDR2 SASEGT, per germline. The CDR3 covers 14 residues. The DNA for the CDR3 is TGTGCCAGCACCTCGGGACAGTCCTACAATGAGCAGTTCTTC. The encoded protein is CASTSGQSYNEQFF.

The chain joins TRBV5-6 to TRBJ1-2; D is unresolved. Germline CDR1 reads SGHDT; CDR2 reads YYEEEE. The CDR3 has 15 amino acids. Trimming left V 2 bases short and J 4 bases short, with 15 bases between. CDR3 sequence (DNA): TGTGCCAGCAGCTTTTCGCCATACACATTCTATGGCTACACCTTC. It is translated as CASSFSPYTFYGYTF.

This clone was recorded only once. This chain links TRBV29-1 with TRBJ2-2, with 8 bases aligning to TRBD1. The germline V gene encodes CDR1 SQVTM and CDR2 ANQGSEA. V trimming: 6 bases; J trimming: 3 bases; junction bases outside the gene matches: 3. There are 13 residues in the CDR3. The CDR3: CSVDRVDTGELFF. CDR3 DNA sequence: TGCAGCGTGGACAGGGTGGACACCGGGGAGCTGTTTTTT.

This CDR3 is CASSPREGLENTIYF. The CDR3 DNA reads TGTGCCAGCAGCCCCCGGGAGGGACTGGAAAACACCATATATTTT. V usage is TRBV7-9 and J usage is TRBJ1-3, with D tentatively TRBD1 (5 bases). Looked up from germline, CDR1 is SEHNR and CDR2 is FQNEAQ (reference sequence). The CDR3 consists of 15 residues. Trimming pared 5 bases from V and 6 bases from J, leaving 17 bases between.

V gene TRBV4-3 combines with J gene TRBJ1-1; D perhaps matches TRBD1 (6 bases). Trimming pared 3 bases from V and 1 base from J, leaving 18 bases between. The CDR3 extends over 17 amino acids. Per germline, CDR1 LGHNA and CDR2 YSLEER. The CDR3 loop reads CASSQGTPGASNTEAFF. The CDR3 nucleotides read TGCGCCAGCAGCCAGGGCACCCCAGGGGCGTCGAACACTGAAGCTTTCTTT.

The chain recombines TRBV15 with TRBJ2-3, with 8 nucleotides matching TRBD2. Trimming took 0 bases from V and 3 from J; bases not matched to a gene: 26. This CDR3 contains 23 residues. CDR1 LNHNV and CDR2 YYDKDF come from the germline V gene (reference sequence). The CDR3 bases are TGTGCCACCAGCAGAGAGGCGTGGAAGGGACAACCCGGGAGGGCGGGAGAGACAGATACGCAGTATTTT. Translating it yields CATSREAWKGQPGRAGETDTQYF.

Turning to this clone: The same CDR3 arises from other DNA sequences in this sample as well. The rearrangement uses TRBV27 and TRBJ2-7, with unresolved D. CDR3 length equals 13 residues. Trimming stripped 2 bases from V and 1 base from J, with 6 bases between. Germline CDR1 reads MNHEY; CDR2 reads SMNVEV (reference sequence). The CDR3 DNA sequence: TGTGCCAGCAGTTTAGGCAGATCCTACGAGCAGTACTTC. Amino acid sequence: CASSLGRSYEQYF.

The chain has TRBV5-1 and TRBJ1-2; TRBD1 might be the D (6 bases). CDR3 length: 16 amino acids. Germline CDR1 and CDR2: SGHRS and YFSETQ. The V end was cut by 4 bases, the J end by 5 bases, with 21 bases between. The CDR3 coding sequence is TGCGCCAGCAGCCTTGGACAGCCGAATATCTTATATGGCTACACCTTC. Its protein is CASSLGQPNILYGYTF. The variable domain in full, with the rest retrieved from reference TRBV5-1 and TRBJ1-2, is KAGVTQTPRYLIKTRGQQVTLSCSPISGHRSVSWYQQTPGQGLQFLFEYFSETQRNKGNFPGRFSGRQFSNSRSEMNVSTLELGDSALYLCASSLGQPNILYGYTFGSGTRLTVV.

Of note for this clone: At one boundary the junction diverges from the germline segment, which might be a read error. J is TRBJ2-1 and V is TRBV5-1, with 8 nucleotides matching TRBD1. Looked up from germline, CDR1 is SGHRS and CDR2 is YFSETQ. The CDR3 consists of 15 residues. DNA for the CDR3: TGCGCCAGCTGCTTCGGGGACAGGATGTACAATGAGCAGTTCTTC. It specifies CASCFGDRMYNEQFF.

The J gene is TRBJ1-2, the V gene TRBV9; TRBD1 agrees at 7 bases. This CDR3 has 15 residues. The junction had 15 bases not matched to a gene; V was cut back by 4 bases and J by 9 bases. CDR1 and CDR2 (germline): SGDLS, YYNGEE. CDR3 sequence (DNA): TGTGCCAGCAGCACCCTCTCTGGAGGGGGCGGTAGCTACACCTTC. The encoded protein is CASSTLSGGGGSYTF.

The chain links TRBV27 to TRBJ1-2, with D unclear. The CDR3 covers 15 residues. Trimming left V 8 bases short and J 3 bases short, with 19 bases between. The V gene's germline CDR1 is MNHEY and CDR2 SMNVEV (reference sequence). The CDR3 bases are TGTGCCAGCGGCCCCCTAGATCTCGGCGACTATGGCTACACCTTC. It codes for CASGPLDLGDYGYTF.

V is TRBV7-9 and J is TRBJ1-2; D gene ambiguous. The germline V gene has CDR1 SEHNR and CDR2 FQNEAQ (reference sequence). This CDR3 contains 13 residues. The germline V and J ends were trimmed by 5 bases and 8 bases, with 15 bases remaining between them. The CDR3 reads CASSPYPREGYTF. The CDR3 region has the DNA TGTGCCAGCAGCCCCTATCCGAGGGAGGGCTACACCTTC.